This T cell receptor beta chain was retrieved from a study of blood T cells in healthy people across ages. Trimming cost V 6 bases and J 5 bases; bases outside gene matches: 7. The germline CDR1 and CDR2 sequences are SQVTM and ANQGSEA. This CDR3 spans 12 amino acids. This clonotype was observed a few times. Next came a second PCR, run for about 7 to 12 cycles, which used a sample-barcoded 5' primer along with a J-beta primer mix. TCRdb processed the 5' RACE reads anew with MiXCR; each CDR3 protein has one entry. The sample shows 780,000 or so distinct CDR3 sequences, 20% to 30% of them seen only once. The same sample was also used in a study of T cells of mothers and their children.

Material for sequencing was blood. The chain has TRBV29-1 and TRBJ2-7, with TRBD1 matching over 7 bases. This clonotype was obtained from a boy younger than 18 in good health. CDR3 nucleotide sequence: TGCAGCGTCTCCGACAGGGTGAACGAGCAGTACTTC. As protein: CSVSDRVNEQYF.